The present entry profiles one T cell receptor (beta chain) with its context. This table comes from immunoSEQ multiplex PCR, and its TCRdb copy is limited to in-frame clones, with some not included. The table lists roughly 150,000 clones, more than 85% of them singletons. The data belong to a study of control samples from healthy donors and cancer patients. Trimming shortened V by 1 base and J by 3 bases, and 5 bases separated the two germline ends. There are 12 residues in the CDR3. The germline V gene has CDR1 SGHDT and CDR2 YYEEEE. The sequenced material came from blood. The receptor comes from a man aged 45-65 years in good health. The V and J genes are TRBV5-6 and TRBJ2-7, with no clear D. CDR3 DNA: TGTGCCAGCAGCTTGAACAGCTACGAGCAGTACTTC. Translated, it gives CASSLNSYEQYF.